A single sample is the source of the 26 T cell receptor beta chains below, sequenced in a study of T cells in Graves' hyperthyroidism and ophthalmopathy. TCR beta CDR3 regions were amplified from RNA. The study used the HTBI primer set for a first-round RT-PCR of the TCR CDR3. Each CDR3 protein is one row after TCRdb ran MiXCR on the multiplex PCR reads. The sample gives 370,000 or so distinct CDR3 sequences, around a quarter of which show up once; roughly 80% is in the top ten. Input material: blood. The receptor source for this set is a man in his forties or fifties with Graves' hyperthyroidism.

The V call is TRBV5-1, the J call TRBJ1-1; D is unresolved. The CDR3 contains 16 residues. The V end was cut by 4 bases, the J end by 2 bases, with 18 bases between. CDR1 is SGHRS and CDR2 is YFSETQ in the germline V gene. This CDR3 is CASSKRIGLSNTEAFF. CDR3 DNA sequence: TGCGCCAGCAGCAAGAGGATTGGGCTGAGCAACACTGAAGCTTTCTTT.

In its sample, this clonotype was seen a few times. The chain uses TRBV7-2 and TRBJ2-3; 7 bases are shared with TRBD2. The V gene end was trimmed by 5 bases and the J gene end by 1 base; junction bases not matched to a gene: 6. Germline values: CDR1 SGHTA, CDR2 FQGNSA. This CDR3 is built from 15 residues. The CDR3 protein is CASSRTRWGTDTQYF. The CDR3 bases are TGTGCCAGCAGCCGGACTAGATGGGGCACAGATACGCAGTATTTT.

This clonotype appeared many times. This chain uses TRBV20-1 with TRBJ2-1; 9 nucleotides match TRBD1. J was trimmed by 6 bases and V by 6 bases; bases with no gene match: 9. Per germline, CDR1 DFQATT and CDR2 SNEGSKA (reference sequence). The length of the CDR3 is 14 residues. The CDR3 DNA is TGCAGTGCAGAGGAGACAGGGGGGTTCAATGAGCAGTTCTTC. Amino acids: CSAEETGGFNEQFF.

Remarks on this clonotype: A read error may account for a junction end that differs from germline. The J gene is TRBJ2-1, the V gene TRBV28; the D is unclear. The CDR3 consists of 11 residues. CDR1 and CDR2 from the germline V gene are MDHEN and SYDVKM. For the CDR3, the DNA is TGTGCCAGCAGTTTGATTAATGAGCAGTCCTTC. It yields the protein CASSLINEQSF.

This clonotype was seen only a few times. The rearrangement links TRBV27 to TRBJ1-1, with a possible D match to TRBD1 (5 bases). Germline CDR1 and CDR2: MNHEY and SMNVEV (reference sequence). The germline V and J ends were trimmed by 8 bases and 0 bases, with 13 bases remaining between them. This CDR3 contains 14 residues. CDR3 protein: CASLKRGMNTEAFF. In DNA, the CDR3 is TGTGCCAGCCTTAAACGGGGGATGAACACTGAAGCTTTCTTT.

This clonotype was seen ten or more times. This rearrangement joins TRBV7-8 to TRBJ1-1; 11 bases align to TRBD1. The CDR3 is made up of 17 amino acids. CDR1 is SGHVS and CDR2 is FQNEAQ in the germline V gene. After removal of 4 bases from V and 4 bases from J, the junction contained 11 bases not matched to a gene. This chain's CDR3 is CASSYSDRDRGSTEAFF. CDR3 DNA sequence: TGTGCCAGCAGCTATTCTGACCGGGACAGGGGGTCCACTGAAGCTTTCTTT.

This clonotype appeared a few times. This rearrangement joins TRBV29-1 to TRBJ1-2; D unclear. This CDR3 has 11 residues. V shed 4 bases and J shed 6 bases, with 9 bases lying between them. The germline CDR1 and CDR2 sequences are SQVTM and ANQGSEA. The CDR3 reads CSVAQNDGYTF. The CDR3 coding sequence is TGCAGCGTTGCACAGAATGATGGCTACACCTTC.

This clonotype has at least ten counts. The gene calls are TRBV11-1 and TRBJ2-5; either TRBD1 or TRBD2 may fit D (5 bases each). V gave up 4 bases and J gave up 5 bases, with 23 bases separating them. This CDR3 comprises 17 residues. In germline, CDR1 is SGHAT, CDR2 FQDESV (reference sequence). CDR3 in amino acids: CASSSRRGPGSGETQYF. DNA for the CDR3: TGTGCCAGCAGCTCCCGTCGGGGCCCTGGGAGCGGCGAGACCCAGTACTTC.

This chain uses TRBV14 with TRBJ1-4; D not certain. CDR1 is SGHDN and CDR2 is FVKESK in the germline V gene. Trimming stripped 0 bases from V and 4 bases from J, with 9 bases between. This CDR3 region has 15 residues. DNA of the CDR3: TGTGCCAGCAGCCAAGATAGCAGGCTTAATGAAAAACTGTTTTTT. Its protein product is CASSQDSRLNEKLFF.

This clonotype was observed many times. The chain recombines TRBV6-6 with TRBJ1-1; D gene unclear. The CDR3 is made up of 15 amino acids. Trimming pared 0 bases from V and 6 bases from J, leaving 14 bases between. Per the germline V gene, CDR1 is MNHNY and CDR2 is SVGAGI (reference sequence). The CDR3 sequence: CASSYSEGGSAEAFF. The CDR3, as DNA: TGTGCCAGCAGTTACTCAGAGGGCGGATCTGCTGAAGCTTTCTTT.

The chain recombines TRBV27 with TRBJ2-3; D not certain. Between the trimmed V and J ends, which lost 5 bases and 2 bases, there was a span of 11 bases. The CDR3 totals 14 residues. Per the germline V gene, CDR1 is MNHEY and CDR2 is SMNVEV (reference sequence). The CDR3 sequence is CASSINPHTDTQYF. Here the CDR3 DNA reads TGTGCCAGCAGTATCAATCCCCACACAGATACGCAGTATTTT.

V gene TRBV3-1 combines with J gene TRBJ2-1; D is perhaps TRBD2 (7 bases). Per germline, CDR1 LGHDT and CDR2 YNNKEL (reference sequence). The length of the CDR3 is 15 residues. The ends were cut back, 4 bases at V and 10 bases at J, with 20 bases in the middle. The CDR3 DNA follows: TGTGCCAGCAGCCCCTTGGGGGGGGGGCCGGAGGAGCAGTTCTTC. It specifies CASSPLGGGPEEQFF.

This clonotype was counted at least ten times. CDR3 region: CASSLTLLAASYNEQFF. The CDR3 region has the DNA TGCGCCAGCAGCCTAACACTACTAGCGGCCTCCTACAATGAGCAGTTCTTC. The chain uses TRBV5-1 and TRBJ2-1; 8 bases fit TRBD2. The ends lost 4 bases at V and 0 bases at J; junction bases unmatched: 9. The CDR3 runs to 17 residues. Germline assignment: CDR1 SGHRS and CDR2 YFSETQ.

This chain connects TRBV20-1 to TRBJ2-1; unclear D gene. CDR3 length: 14 amino acids. CDR1 is DFQATT and CDR2 is SNEGSKA in the germline V gene (reference sequence). V shed 4 bases and J shed 0 bases, with 10 bases lying between them. CDR3 residues: CSANPVVSYNEQFF. For the CDR3, the DNA is TGCAGTGCTAACCCTGTAGTCTCCTACAATGAGCAGTTCTTC.

This clonotype has just a few counts. The chain employs TRBV15 and TRBJ2-5, with D unclear. Trimming cost V 0 bases and J 2 bases, with 13 bases left between them. The CDR3 has 16 amino acids. CDR1 is LNHNV, CDR2 YYDKDF, per germline (reference sequence). In nucleotides, the CDR3 is TGTGCCACCAGCAGAGAATTCGGAACAGTACAAGAGACCCAGTACTTC. It is translated as CATSREFGTVQETQYF.

This chain links TRBV11-2 with TRBJ2-7; 10 nucleotides match TRBD2. Losses at the gene ends were 0 bases for V and 7 bases for J; bases not matched to a gene: 3. CDR1 and CDR2 from the germline V gene are SGHAT and FQNNGV. This CDR3 region has 14 residues. CDR3 protein: CASSLEAGGREQYF. CDR3 coding DNA: TGTGCCAGCAGCTTAGAAGCGGGAGGGCGTGAGCAGTACTTC.

Remarks on this clonotype: Possible read error: a much larger clone is one base away. The chain joins TRBV11-2 to TRBJ2-5, with D uncertain. Germline V lookup: CDR1 SGHAT, CDR2 FQNNGV. This CDR3 spans 13 amino acids. V was trimmed by 4 bases and J by 4 bases, leaving 10 bases between them. CDR3 in DNA: TGTGCCAGCAGCTCAATTCAGGTAGAGACCCAGTACTTC. Its protein product is CASSSIQVETQYF.

The chain recombines TRBV20-1 with TRBJ2-7; TRBD2 matches at 12 bases. The CDR3 is made up of 15 amino acids. Germline V gives CDR1 DFQATT, CDR2 SNEGSKA (reference sequence). J gave up 3 bases and V 3 bases, and 6 bases lay outside the gene matches. CDR3 DNA sequence: TGCAGTGCTAGGAGTTGGACTAGCGGGATCTACGAGCAGTACTTC. Protein: CSARSWTSGIYEQYF.

This clonotype was seen only a few times. The rearrangement uses TRBV7-2 and TRBJ2-7, with 9 positions matching TRBD1. Trimming removed 0 bases from V and 3 bases from J; junction bases left unmatched: 6. The CDR3 is 16 amino acids. Germline V gene sequence: CDR1 SGHTA, CDR2 FQGNSA. In DNA form, the CDR3 reads TGTGCCAGCAGCTTAGCGGCGGGACAGGGCCTCTACGAGCAGTACTTC. Amino acids: CASSLAAGQGLYEQYF. The variable domain in full, completed from reference TRBV7-2 and TRBJ2-7, reads GAGVSQSPSNKVTEKGKDVELRCDPISGHTALYWYRQSLGQGLEFLIYFQGNSAPDKSGLPSDRFSAERTGGSVSTLTIQRTQQEDSAVYLCASSLAAGQGLYEQYFGPGTRLTVT.

This clonotype was picked up a small number of times. The chain combines TRBV6-5 with TRBJ2-1; D unclear. V shed 2 bases and J shed 0 bases, with 14 bases lying between them. The CDR3 has 17 residues. CDR1 and CDR2 from the germline V gene are MNHEY and SVGAGI. The DNA of the CDR3 is TGTGCCAGCAGTTACCGGCTTGACTTCTCCTCCTACAATGAGCAGTTCTTC. Amino acids: CASSYRLDFSSYNEQFF.

This clonotype occurred many times. The chain joins TRBV12-3 or TRBV12-4 to TRBJ2-3; D unclear. V lost 4 bases to trimming and J lost 0 bases, with 8 bases between them. CDR3 length equals 14 residues. The CDR3 region has the DNA TGTGCCAGCAGTTCACCGGGCAGCACAGATACGCAGTATTTT. Protein sequence: CASSSPGSTDTQYF.

The CDR3 loop reads CAISDRLTGAYEQYF. CDR3 coding DNA: TGTGCCATCAGTGACCGACTTACGGGAGCCTACGAGCAGTACTTC. The chain couples TRBV10-3 to TRBJ2-7; a possible D gene is TRBD2 (6 bases). This CDR3 has 15 amino acids. The germline V gene encodes CDR1 ENHRY and CDR2 SYGVKD. Trimming took 3 bases from V and 2 from J, leaving 14 bases between them.

This clonotype appeared a few times. CDR3 loop: CASSPGVGTDTQYF. In DNA form, the CDR3 reads TGTGCCAGTAGCCCAGGGGTTGGCACAGATACGCAGTATTTT. The chain joins TRBV19 to TRBJ2-3; D is possibly TRBD1 (6 bases). CDR1 and CDR2 (germline): LNHDA, SQIVND (reference sequence). The CDR3 totals 14 residues. V was cut by 6 bases and J by 1 base, with 11 bases left in between.

This clonotype turned up a few times. V usage is TRBV6-1 and J usage is TRBJ2-7; D is ambiguous. The germline CDR1 and CDR2 sequences are MNHNS and SASEGT. The V and J ends lost 8 bases and 7 bases respectively, with 21 bases between them. CDR3 length: 14 residues. The CDR3 DNA reads TGTGCCAGCGCGTTAGCAGGACCGCCGGGTGAGCAGTACTTC. The encoded protein is CASALAGPPGEQYF.

The rearrangement links TRBV11-2 to TRBJ2-7; D is possibly TRBD2 (6 bases). Germline values: CDR1 SGHAT, CDR2 FQNNGV. V was pared by 7 bases and J by 2 bases, with 18 bases between. The CDR3 is 15 residues long. In nucleotides, the CDR3 is TGTGCCAGCACCTACTCGACCGGGACTGCCTACGAGCAGTACTTC. It yields the protein CASTYSTGTAYEQYF.

The V gene is TRBV7-9, the J gene TRBJ2-3; TRBD2 aligns across 10 bases. This CDR3 region has 18 residues. Germline V gene lookup returns CDR1 SEHNR and CDR2 FQNEAQ (reference sequence). The junction had 11 bases not matched to a gene; V was cut back by 3 bases and J by 2 bases. The CDR3 here is CASSLGSGRDWNTDTQYF. The DNA of the CDR3 is TGTGCCAGCAGCTTGGGGAGCGGGAGGGACTGGAACACAGATACGCAGTATTTT. The whole variable domain, filled in from reference TRBV7-9 and TRBJ2-3, reads DTGVSQNPRHKITKRGQNVTFRCDPISEHNRLYWYRQTLGQGPEFLTYFQNEAQLEKSRLLSDRFSAERPKGSFSTLEIQRTEQGDSAMYLCASSLGSGRDWNTDTQYFGPGTRLTVL.